These T cell receptor beta chains were read from a single sample in a study of T cell repertoires in cytomegalovirus infection. The antigens of these receptors remain unknown. TCRdb fed the reads into MiXCR, producing one record per CDR3 protein. The sample lists 550,000 to 850,000 distinct CDR3 sequences, 30% to 35% occurring once. The starting material was cultured PBMCs, obtained from culture after CMV antigen stimulation. The source is a human donor in good health (CMV status not recorded). Some clones in this sample may be carry-over from other donors' samples. CDR3s include the opening cysteine and the closing phenylalanine or tryptophan. D genes are given only for firm matches. Clone size appears in some rows only: once, few, many, or a class for an expanded clone.

>TRBJ1-4|-|-|TRBV27
CASSPGTSNEKLFF
TGTGCCAGCAGTCCAGGGACTTCTAATGAAAAACTGTTTTTT
>TRBJ2-5|-|-|TRBV7-9
CASSPRKRQNSQETQYF
TGTGCCAGCAGCCCCCGAAAAAGACAGAACTCCCAAGAGACCCAGTACTTC
>TRBJ1-5|TRBD1|few|TRBV12-3/TRBV12-4
CASSHTTGIQPQHF
TGTGCCAGCAGTCATACGACAGGGATTCAGCCCCAGCATTTT
>TRBJ2-7|-|few|TRBV11-2
CASSPISGRRDEQYF
TGTGCCAGCAGCCCGATATCTGGGCGGAGAGACGAGCAGTACTTC
>TRBJ2-7|-|-|TRBV5-4
CASSLGSYSYEQYF
TGTGCCAGCAGCTTGGGGTCTTACTCCTACGAGCAGTACTTC
>TRBJ2-3|TRBD2|few|TRBV20-1
CSATVAGRGTDTQYF
TGCAGTGCAACAGTAGCGGGAAGAGGGACAGATACGCAGTATTTT
>TRBJ1-5|-|once|TRBV19
CASSRWDQPQHF
TGTGCCAGTAGCCGTTGGGATCAGCCCCAGCATTTT
>TRBJ2-7|-|-|TRBV7-9
CASSEGVTYEQYF
TGTGCCAGCAGTGAAGGGGTAACCTACGAGCAGTACTTC
>TRBJ2-3|TRBD1|-|TRBV5-4
CASSLDSGTGHTDTQYF
TGTGCCAGCAGCTTGGATTCCGGGACAGGGCACACAGATACGCAGTATTTT
>TRBJ2-1|-|few|TRBV7-9
CASSLVGRNNEQFF
TGTGCCAGCAGCTTAGTCGGCAGGAACAATGAGCAGTTCTTC
>TRBJ2-3|-|few|TRBV19
CATIGGLGTDTQYF
TGTGCCACCATAGGGGGGCTCGGCACAGATACGCAGTATTTT
>TRBJ2-3|-|few|TRBV11-2
CASRPVAGDTQYF
TGTGCCAGCAGACCGGTTGCGGGAGATACGCAGTATTTT
>TRBJ2-3|-|-|TRBV24-1
CATSDSSGDTQYF
TGTGCCACCAGTGACTCCAGTGGGGATACGCAGTATTTT
>TRBJ2-7|TRBD2|once|TRBV6-6
CASSSARGTSGRIPYEQYF
TGTGCCAGCAGTTCCGCGAGGGGGACTAGCGGGAGGATTCCCTACGAGCAGTACTTC
>TRBJ2-3|-|-|TRBV20-1
CSASKVASDTQYF
TGCAGTGCTAGTAAGGTAGCGTCAGATACGCAGTATTTT
>TRBJ2-7|TRBD2|-|TRBV11-2
CASSLGGAGGNEQYF
TGTGCCAGCAGCTTAGGAGGGGCGGGAGGCAACGAGCAGTACTTC
>TRBJ1-6|-|-|TRBV2
CASRVQGVGNSPLHF
TGTGCCAGCAGGGTTCAGGGAGTCGGTAATTCACCCCTCCACTTT
>TRBJ1-1|-|-|TRBV7-8
CASSSELSRAEAFF
TGTGCCAGCAGCTCTGAGCTATCCAGGGCTGAAGCTTTCTTT
>TRBJ2-1|TRBD2|few|TRBV7-9
CASSPVGLAGGSSYNEQFF
TGTGCCAGCAGCCCCGTGGGACTAGCGGGGGGGAGCTCCTACAATGAGCAGTTCTTC
>TRBJ2-5|-|few|TRBV5-4
CASSPDFARTETQYF
TGTGCCAGCAGCCCGGACTTCGCTAGAACGGAGACCCAGTACTTC
>TRBJ1-5|-|-|TRBV12-3/TRBV12-4
CASSSAGAQHF
TGTGCCAGCAGTTCGGCAGGGGCCCAGCATTTT
>TRBJ1-2|TRBD1|few|TRBV20-1
CSAETDRAGYTF
TGCAGTGCCGAGACTGACAGGGCTGGCTACACCTTC
>TRBJ2-5|-|-|TRBV7-9
CASSTLERGTQYF
TGTGCCAGCAGCACCTTAGAACGCGGGACCCAGTACTTC
>TRBJ1-2|-|-|TRBV19
CASSKGVSPSYGYTF
TGTGCCAGTAGTAAGGGGGTTTCACCCTCCTATGGCTACACCTTC
>TRBJ2-4|-|-|TRBV7-6
CASSLDSGGNIQYF
TGTGCCAGCAGCTTGGACAGTGGGGGAAACATTCAGTACTTC
>TRBJ1-5|-|few|TRBV23-1
CASRMRARNQPQHF
TGCGCCAGCCGAATGCGCGCAAGAAATCAGCCCCAGCATTTT
>TRBJ1-4|-|few|TRBV5-6
CASSLPGRVNEKLFF
TGTGCCAGCTCCCTCCCGGGACGGGTTAATGAAAAACTGTTTTTT
>TRBJ1-5|TRBD1|few|TRBV6-2/TRBV6-3
CASSTLHTPRGRQEPQHF
TGTGCCAGCTCGACCCTTCATACCCCCAGGGGGCGCCAAGAGCCCCAGCATTTT
>TRBJ1-1|-|-|TRBV6-2/TRBV6-3
CASSPVGTEAFF
TGTGCCAGCAGCCCGGTTGGCACTGAAGCTTTCTTT
>TRBJ2-7|-|-|TRBV7-3
CASCGSSSYEQYF
TGTGCCAGCTGCGGTTCGAGCTCCTACGAGCAGTACTTC
>TRBJ2-3|-|-|TRBV28
CASKNPRRGTDTQYF
TGTGCCAGCAAGAACCCCAGGCGGGGCACAGATACGCAGTATTTT
>TRBJ1-2|-|-|TRBV6-1
CASMVLDLFGYTF
TGTGCCAGCATGGTGTTGGACTTATTTGGCTACACCTTC
>TRBJ1-6|TRBD1|-|TRBV12-5
CASGLDTLWDRVLNSPLHF
TGTGCTAGTGGTTTGGACACACTATGGGACAGGGTCCTTAATTCACCCCTCCACTTT
>TRBJ1-2|-|-|TRBV12-3/TRBV12-4
CASSEQSGYGYTF
TGTGCCAGCAGCGAACAGTCAGGCTATGGCTACACCTTC
>TRBJ1-4|-|-|TRBV18
CASSPTGTLRNEKLFF
TGTGCCAGCTCACCAACCGGGACACTTCGTAATGAAAAACTGTTTTTT
>TRBJ2-3|-|-|TRBV9
CASSVGASGGTDTQYF
TGTGCCAGCAGCGTCGGCGCCTCGGGGGGCACAGATACGCAGTATTTT
>TRBJ1-1|-|-|TRBV6-6
CASSYSEGSEAFF
TGTGCCAGCAGTTACTCTGAGGGGTCCGAAGCTTTCTTT
>TRBJ2-7|-|-|TRBV6-2/TRBV6-3
CASSFTRGYEQYF
TGTGCCAGCAGTTTTACCAGGGGCTACGAGCAGTACTTC
>TRBJ1-2|-|-|TRBV4-2
CASSQGGDNGYTF
TGTGCCAGCAGCCAAGGGGGGGACAACGGCTACACCTTC
>TRBJ2-3|-|many|TRBV6-2/TRBV6-3
CASSRRDTQYF
TGTGCCAGCAGTCGACGGGATACGCAGTATTTT
>TRBJ1-1|-|few|TRBV20-1
CSARSDRRGDEAFF
TGCAGTGCTAGATCGGATCGTAGGGGCGATGAAGCTTTCTTT
>TRBJ2-7|-|-|TRBV6-5
CASSHPTTYEQYF
TGTGCCAGCAGTCATCCGACAACCTACGAGCAGTACTTC
>TRBJ2-2|-|-|TRBV6-5
CASRRQNNGELFF
TGTGCCAGCAGACGACAGAACAACGGGGAGCTGTTTTTT
>TRBJ1-2|-|-|TRBV10-3
CAISKGYNGGYGYTF
TGTGCCATCAGTAAGGGTTACAATGGGGGCTATGGCTACACCTTC
>TRBJ1-2|TRBD1|-|TRBV4-1
CASSRTGGSGYTF
TGCGCCAGCAGCCGCACAGGGGGCTCTGGCTACACCTTC
>TRBJ1-2|-|few|TRBV28
CASSLFQGPNYGYTF
TGTGCCAGCAGTTTATTCCAGGGGCCTAACTATGGCTACACCTTC
>TRBJ2-1|-|many|TRBV7-2
CASSLGGADEQFF
TGTGCCAGCAGCTTAGGGGGGGCGGATGAGCAGTTCTTC
>TRBJ1-6|-|few|TRBV6-8
CASSYSRGADSPLHF
TGTGCCAGCAGTTACTCGCGAGGGGCTGACTCACCCCTCCACTTT
>TRBJ2-3|-|few|TRBV7-8
CASSITNRLGADTQYF
TGTGCCAGCAGCATCACCAACCGACTAGGGGCAGATACGCAGTATTTT
>TRBJ1-2|-|once|TRBV7-6
CASSSLGRNYGYTF
TGTGCCAGCAGCTCCCTCGGGAGGAACTATGGCTACACCTTC
>TRBJ1-1|TRBD1|many|TRBV7-9
CASSLAQTGWTEAFF
TGTGCCAGCAGCTTAGCGCAGACAGGGTGGACTGAAGCTTTCTTT
>TRBJ1-6|TRBD1|-|TRBV12-3/TRBV12-4
CASTFTGAHSPLHF
TGTGCCAGCACTTTTACAGGGGCGCATTCACCCCTCCACTTT
>TRBJ2-7|TRBD2|-|TRBV7-2
CASSLRSMLAGGRPYEQYF
TGTGCCAGCAGCTTAAGATCTATGCTAGCGGGAGGGCGACCCTACGAGCAGTACTTC
>TRBJ1-5|-|many|TRBV6-1
CASSEAGWGGNQPQHF
TGTGCCAGCAGTGAAGCGGGCTGGGGAGGCAATCAGCCCCAGCATTTT
>TRBJ2-7|-|-|TRBV12-3/TRBV12-4
CASSGGASYEQYF
TGTGCCAGCAGCGGAGGTGCCTCCTACGAGCAGTACTTC